Below, 23 T cell receptor beta chains from the same sample are listed, as sequenced in a study of identical twins. Using its own MiXCR run on the 5' RACE reads, TCRdb lists one record per CDR3 protein. The sample has around 480,000 distinct CDR3 sequences, 12% to 15% seen once. The data were also submitted as part of a second study, on yellow fever vaccine responses in identical twins.

The sample was CD4+ T cells sorted from blood. The receptors were gathered from a woman aged 18-35 years in good health.

The chain carries TRBV11-2 and TRBJ2-3; a weak D match, TRBD2 (6 bases). The CDR3 runs 15 residues. Trimming shortened V by 1 base and J by 3 bases, and 11 bases separated the two germline ends. Germline CDR1 reads SGHAT; CDR2 reads FQNNGV. The CDR3 nucleotides are TGTGCCAGCAGCTTAGGAACTAGCAGGACAGATACGCAGTATTTT. This gives the protein CASSLGTSRTDTQYF.

The chain links TRBV2 to TRBJ2-3; D may match TRBD1 or TRBD2 (5 bases each). The V end was cut by 7 bases, the J end by 0 bases, with 14 bases between. The CDR3 runs 15 residues. The V gene's germline CDR1 is SNHLY and CDR2 FYNNEI. As DNA, the CDR3 is TGTGCCAGCAACCTACGAGGGGACAGCACAGATACGCAGTATTTT. Translating it yields CASNLRGDSTDTQYF. Full variable domain (outside the CDR3, taken from reference TRBV2 and TRBJ2-3): EPEVTQTPSHQVTQMGQEVILRCVPISNHLYFYWYRQILGQKVEFLVSFYNNEISEKSEIFDDQFSVERPDGSNFTLKIRSTKLEDSAMYFCASNLRGDSTDTQYFGPGTRLTVL.

This clonotype came up a few times. The J gene is TRBJ1-2, the V gene TRBV6-5; D remains ambiguous. In germline, CDR1 is MNHEY, CDR2 SVGAGI. Trimming cost V 5 bases and J 4 bases, with 8 bases left between them. CDR3 size: 12 residues. This chain's CDR3 is CASSGAVYGYTF. The DNA of the CDR3 is TGTGCCAGCAGTGGCGCGGTCTATGGCTACACCTTC.

This clonotype was seen only a few times. This chain joins TRBV4-1 and TRBJ1-3; no clear D gene. This CDR3 is built from 13 residues. The V end was cut by 8 bases, the J end by 4 bases, with 12 bases between. Per the germline V gene, CDR1 is MGHRA and CDR2 is YSYEKL. As DNA, the CDR3 is TGCGCCAGCGGCCCTCACTGGGGAAACACCATATATTTT. It translates to CASGPHWGNTIYF.

This clonotype was counted a few times. The chain employs TRBV6-2 or TRBV6-3 and TRBJ2-1; D not certain. CDR3 length equals 14 residues. Trimming pared 2 bases from V and 1 base from J, leaving 6 bases between. CDR1 MNHEY and CDR2 SVGEGT come from the germline V gene. Here the CDR3 DNA reads TGTGCCAGCAGTTACGCGAGGTCCTACAATGAGCAGTTCTTC. This sequence encodes CASSYARSYNEQFF.

At least ten counts were recorded for this clonotype. This sequence joins TRBV7-2 and TRBJ1-4; 7 bases are a match to TRBD1. This CDR3 comprises 14 residues. The germline V gene has CDR1 SGHTA and CDR2 FQGNSA. V shed 0 bases and J 6 bases; nucleotides not matched to a gene: 1. CDR3 nucleotide sequence: TGTGCCAGCAGCTTAGCGACAGGGTATGAAAAACTGTTTTTT. Protein: CASSLATGYEKLFF.

This clonotype was counted at least ten times. This rearrangement joins TRBV20-1 to TRBJ2-1, with D perhaps TRBD1 (6 bases). V was trimmed by 0 bases and J by 10 bases, leaving 16 bases between them. Germline V lookup: CDR1 DFQATT, CDR2 SNEGSKA (reference sequence). This CDR3 is 14 amino acids long. This CDR3 is CSARDWDTEGEQFF. DNA of the CDR3: TGCAGTGCTAGAGATTGGGACACCGAGGGGGAGCAGTTCTTC.

The sample holds a few counts of this clonotype. This chain links TRBV6-5 with TRBJ1-3; D is perhaps TRBD1 (5 bases). The ends were cut back, 2 bases at V and 2 bases at J, with 13 bases in the middle. Looked up from germline, CDR1 is MNHEY and CDR2 is SVGAGI. This CDR3 comprises 16 residues. The CDR3 DNA is TGTGCCAGCAGTTACAGTGGGGGGGGAACTGGAAACACCATATATTTT. This gives the protein CASSYSGGGTGNTIYF.

This clonotype was counted a few times. The V and J genes are TRBV28 and TRBJ1-5; 9 positions agree with TRBD1. The CDR3 has 15 residues. Unmatched junction bases numbered 10, after V lost 7 bases and J lost 6 bases. CDR1 MDHEN and CDR2 SYDVKM come from the germline V gene. CDR3 DNA sequence: TGTGCCAGCAAACCCCGGGACAGGGAATCTCAGCCCCAGCATTTT. Its protein product is CASKPRDRESQPQHF.

The rearrangement links TRBV20-1 to TRBJ2-7; 15 positions agree with TRBD2. Germline CDR1 and CDR2: DFQATT and SNEGSKA (reference sequence). The CDR3 contains 17 residues. J gave up 5 bases and V 3 bases, and 11 bases lay outside the gene matches. Here the CDR3 reads CSASGLAGGPILDEQYF. The CDR3 DNA follows: TGCAGTGCTAGCGGACTAGCGGGGGGGCCGATATTGGACGAGCAGTACTTC.

At least ten counts were recorded for this clonotype. This sequence joins TRBV7-9 and TRBJ2-5; D is undetermined. This CDR3 comprises 12 residues. Per the germline V gene, CDR1 is SEHNR and CDR2 is FQNEAQ (reference sequence). Trimming took off 3 bases at V and 5 bases at J, with 7 bases between the two ends. Here the CDR3 reads CASSFLRETQYF. As DNA, the CDR3 is TGTGCCAGCAGCTTTCTACGGGAGACCCAGTACTTC.

The chain carries TRBV11-2 and TRBJ2-5; 7 bases are a match to TRBD1. Losses at the gene ends were 4 bases for V and 1 base for J; bases not matched to a gene: 3. This CDR3 has 14 residues. Germline CDR1 and CDR2: SGHAT and FQNNGV. CDR3 sequence: CASSSGQFQETQYF. CDR3 bases: TGTGCCAGCAGCTCGGGACAGTTCCAAGAGACCCAGTACTTC.

A few counts support this clonotype. The rearrangement uses TRBV10-3 and TRBJ2-1; tentatively, D is TRBD2 (5 bases). This CDR3 region has 15 residues. Germline-derived CDR1 and CDR2 are ENHRY and SYGVKD. Deletions cut 2 bases from V and 7 bases from J, with 15 bases between. The CDR3 sequence is CAISEEASLRNEQFF. The CDR3 DNA is TGTGCCATCAGTGAGGAGGCTAGCCTCAGGAATGAGCAGTTCTTC.

The V call is TRBV7-9, the J call TRBJ2-1; TRBD2 matches 11 bases. The germline CDR1 and CDR2 sequences are SEHNR and FQNEAQ (reference sequence). The V and J ends lost 4 bases and 7 bases, in that order; junction bases with no gene match: 9. CDR3 size: 16 residues. The CDR3 here is CASSSLTSGKVNEQFF. Written as DNA, the CDR3 is TGTGCCAGCAGCTCCCTGACTAGCGGGAAAGTGAATGAGCAGTTCTTC.

The V gene is TRBV5-1, the J gene TRBJ2-3, with TRBD2 matching over 9 bases. This CDR3 has 15 amino acids. Germline assignment: CDR1 SGHRS and CDR2 YFSETQ. Unmatched junction bases numbered 10, after V lost 6 bases and J lost 5 bases. CDR3 sequence reads: CASIPNGGRGDTQYF. The CDR3 DNA sequence: TGCGCCAGCATCCCGAACGGCGGGAGGGGAGATACGCAGTATTTT.

The table lists this clonotype with a few counts. The V gene is TRBV5-1, the J gene TRBJ2-5, with TRBD2 as a possible D gene (5 bases). Trimming took off 2 bases at V and 3 bases at J, with 14 bases between the two ends. The length of the CDR3 is 15 residues. Germline values: CDR1 SGHRS, CDR2 YFSETQ. The CDR3 spells CASSFLPGTEETQYF. As DNA, the CDR3 is TGCGCCAGCAGCTTCCTCCCGGGAACGGAAGAGACCCAGTACTTC. The full variable domain, rest sourced from reference TRBV5-1 and TRBJ2-5, is KAGVTQTPRYLIKTRGQQVTLSCSPISGHRSVSWYQQTPGQGLQFLFEYFSETQRNKGNFPGRFSGRQFSNSRSEMNVSTLELGDSALYLCASSFLPGTEETQYFGPGTRLLVL.

This clonotype has only a few counts. The chain couples TRBV6-2 or TRBV6-3 to TRBJ2-7, with 8 positions matching TRBD2. Germline-derived CDR1 and CDR2 are MNHEY and SVGEGT. Losses at the gene ends were 3 bases for V and 2 bases for J; bases not matched to a gene: 6. The CDR3 is 15 residues long. The CDR3 protein is CASSYPLSGTYEQYF. The CDR3 nucleotides are TGTGCCAGCAGTTATCCCCTTAGCGGGACCTACGAGCAGTACTTC.

J is TRBJ2-2 and V is TRBV14; 8 nucleotides align to TRBD1. Germline CDR1 and CDR2: SGHDN and FVKESK. V gave up 4 bases and J gave up 1 base; unmatched junction bases: 14. The CDR3 is made up of 19 amino acids. The CDR3 loop is CASSPRTGRWALNTGELFF. The CDR3 nucleotides read TGTGCCAGCAGCCCGCGGACAGGGAGGTGGGCTTTGAACACCGGGGAGCTGTTTTTT.

The chain joins TRBV12-3 or TRBV12-4 to TRBJ1-5; D not resolved. Trimming cost V 0 bases and J 1 base, with 13 bases left between them. This CDR3 has 17 amino acids. The CDR3 protein is CASSLALLGISNQPQHF. In DNA, the CDR3 is TGTGCCAGCAGTTTAGCGCTTTTAGGGATCAGCAATCAGCCCCAGCATTTT.

This clonotype was observed a handful of times. The chain uses TRBV13 and TRBJ1-5; TRBD1 is a possible D gene (5 bases). Germline V lookup: CDR1 PRHDT, CDR2 FYEKMQ (reference sequence). Trimming pared 5 bases from V and 6 bases from J, leaving 14 bases between. CDR3 length equals 14 residues. CDR3: CASSQGTLGQPQHF. CDR3 nucleotides: TGTGCCAGCAGCCAAGGGACTCTGGGTCAGCCCCAGCATTTT.

The table lists this clonotype with a few counts. The J gene is TRBJ2-7, the V gene TRBV6-5, with D possibly TRBD1 on 5 matching bases. CDR1 and CDR2 (germline): MNHEY, SVGAGI. The CDR3 has 15 residues. Trimming removed 2 bases from V and 3 bases from J, with 14 bases in between. CDR3 DNA sequence: TGTGCCAGCAGTTACGGCCAGGGTCAGAACTACGAGCAGTACTTC. Translated: CASSYGQGQNYEQYF.

This clonotype was recorded at least ten times. Sequence at one end of the junction differs from germline and may be a read error. The chain joins TRBV15 to TRBJ2-1; 7 bases agree with TRBD1. CDR3 length: 14 amino acids. Germline V CDR1 and CDR2: LNHNV, YYDKDF (reference sequence). The CDR3 loop reads CATSLISGTAARIF. CDR3 sequence (DNA): TGTGCCACCAGTCTCATTTCCGGGACAGCAGCTCGGATCTTC.

This chain joins TRBV5-1 and TRBJ2-1; D uncertain. Per the germline V gene, CDR1 is SGHRS and CDR2 is YFSETQ. V dropped 0 bases and J dropped 6 bases, with 10 bases sitting between them. The CDR3 consists of 14 residues. Written as DNA, the CDR3 is TGCGCCAGCAGCTTGGTTGTAGTCCCCAATGAGCAGTTCTTC. This encodes CASSLVVVPNEQFF.